This entry lists 21 T cell receptor beta chains sequenced from one sample in a study of T cells expressing NK-cell markers (dated by TCRdb to the early 2020s). The method was 5' RACE. Sequenced using an Illumina HiSeq 2000. TCRdb reprocessed the reads and lists each CDR3 protein sequence as a single entry, with no DNA. Per the sample table, the count is around 260,000 distinct CDR3 sequences. Together, the top ten hold around 3.9% of the sample. The specimen sequenced was blood T cells: a sorted CD56 or NKG2C T cell subset, CD4+ or CD8+ T cells, or bulk PBMC T cells (not recorded which). Receptors originate from a woman aged 18-69 years in good health.

V gene TRBV7-9 combines with J gene TRBJ1-1; TCRdb lists TRBD1, though no DNA is available to test this call. Germline values: CDR1 SEHNR, CDR2 FQNEAQ (reference sequence). CDR3 length equals 14 residues. CDR3 region: CASSFGTGYTEAFF.

V and J are TRBV5-4 and TRBJ2-5. CDR1 and CDR2 (germline): SGHNT, YYREEE (reference sequence). The CDR3 is made up of 16 amino acids. The CDR3 is CASSLARPDLQETQYF.

This chain connects TRBV6-2 or TRBV6-3 to TRBJ2-1; TCRdb outputs TRBD1, but without DNA this stays unchecked. The CDR3 sequence is 15 residues long. Per germline, CDR1 MNHEY and CDR2 SVGEGT. CDR3 region: CASKPTGLAGNEQFF.

This chain joins TRBV5-1 and TRBJ2-7; the D call from TCRdb, TRBD2, cannot be confirmed without DNA. Germline assignment: CDR1 SGHRS and CDR2 YFSETQ. CDR3 length: 17 residues. The CDR3 loop reads CASSLELAGVGSYEQYF.

This chain links TRBV10-3 with TRBJ2-7. The CDR3 has 11 amino acids. CDR1 and CDR2 from the germline V gene are ENHRY and SYGVKD. CDR3 residues: CAISPSYEQYF.

The chain has TRBV12-3 or TRBV12-4 and TRBJ1-3; TCRdb's assignment of TRBD1 cannot be checked, as there is no DNA. The CDR3 extends over 16 amino acids. CDR3 protein: CASRPDSSLSGNTIYF.

The V call is TRBV6-1, the J call TRBJ2-7. CDR3 length equals 14 residues. Germline CDR1 and CDR2: MNHNS and SASEGT. CDR3 protein: CASHRSGSAYEQYF.

The gene calls are TRBV6-5 and TRBJ1-2; the D gene TCRdb calls, TRBD1, cannot be checked with no DNA. The CDR3 consists of 11 residues. The germline V gene has CDR1 MNHEY and CDR2 SVGAGI. CDR3 sequence reads: CASRRDRGYTF.

The chain joins TRBV18 to TRBJ1-5; TCRdb's assignment of TRBD1 cannot be checked, as there is no DNA. From germline, CDR1 is KGHSH and CDR2 LQKENI. The CDR3 spans 14 residues. CDR3 loop: CASSPDREGQPQHF.

The chain employs TRBV6-5 and TRBJ1-4. This CDR3 is built from 11 residues. The germline V gene has CDR1 MNHEY and CDR2 SVGAGI. The CDR3 loop is CASSYGEKLFF.

J is TRBJ2-3 and V is TRBV5-4; the TCRdb D gene call, TRBD2, has no DNA to confirm it. CDR1 is SGHNT and CDR2 is YYREEE in the germline V gene (reference sequence). This CDR3 is 16 amino acids long. CDR3 region: CASSFPRGGATDTQYF.

V gene TRBV4-3 combines with J gene TRBJ1-4; TCRdb's D call of TRBD1 is untestable without DNA. CDR3 length equals 15 residues. Per the germline V gene, CDR1 is LGHNA and CDR2 is YSLEER. The CDR3 loop is CASSQQRQGPEKLFF.

The chain recombines TRBV19 with TRBJ1-5; TCRdb returns TRBD1, unconfirmable since there is no DNA. This CDR3 comprises 16 residues. The germline CDR1 and CDR2 sequences are LNHDA and SQIVND (reference sequence). This CDR3 reads CASSIPFSIPYQPQHF.

V is TRBV12-3 or TRBV12-4 and J is TRBJ2-5; TCRdb reports TRBD1, a call that lacks DNA to check it against. The CDR3 contains 16 residues. The CDR3 loop is CASSFLGGEVVETQYF.

The V gene is TRBV20-1, the J gene TRBJ1-3; TCRdb indicates TRBD1, and absent DNA this call remains unverified. This CDR3 region has 17 residues. Germline V gives CDR1 DFQATT, CDR2 SNEGSKA (reference sequence). The CDR3: CSAVVPIYLSSGNTIYF.

V gene TRBV6-5 combines with J gene TRBJ2-2; no DNA is available, so the TRBD1 call from TCRdb remains unchecked. CDR3 length: 17 amino acids. The germline V gene encodes CDR1 MNHEY and CDR2 SVGAGI. The CDR3 is CASSYGGRGTNTGELFF.

The chain carries TRBV20-1 and TRBJ2-7. The CDR3 sequence is 11 residues long. Per the germline V gene, CDR1 is DFQATT and CDR2 is SNEGSKA (reference sequence). The CDR3 reads CSASVSYEQYF.

This CDR3 reads CSARGLRDEQYF. This chain connects TRBV20-1 to TRBJ2-7; TCRdb's D gene call, TRBD1, goes unchecked for lack of DNA. Germline V lookup: CDR1 DFQATT, CDR2 SNEGSKA (reference sequence). This CDR3 contains 12 residues.

The V gene is TRBV5-1, the J gene TRBJ1-1; the TCRdb D gene call, TRBD1, has no DNA to confirm it. CDR3 length: 13 amino acids. Per germline, CDR1 SGHRS and CDR2 YFSETQ. The CDR3 sequence: CASSDQGIAEAFF.

J is TRBJ2-2 and V is TRBV6-1; no DNA is available, so the TRBD1 call from TCRdb remains unchecked. This CDR3 comprises 13 residues. Germline CDR1 is MNHNS and CDR2 is SASEGT. The chain's CDR3 is CATATGSTGELFF.

V and J are TRBV27 and TRBJ2-5; the TCRdb call, TRBD1, lacks DNA for checking. Germline loops: CDR1 MNHEY, CDR2 SMNVEV (reference sequence). CDR3 length: 15 residues. CDR3 loop: CASGKGQAAGETQYF.